The rows below give T cell receptor beta chains drawn from one sample of a study of neurological immune-mediated disorders. TCRdb used MiXCR to reprocess the 5' RACE reads, holding one entry per CDR3 protein. This table has roughly 56,000 distinct CDR3 sequences, 3% to 4% appearing once. Sample: PBMCs. These receptors all stem from a woman aged 60-70 years with multiple sclerosis. CDR3s include the opening cysteine and the closing phenylalanine or tryptophan. Fields, in order: V gene, J gene, clone size, CDR3 protein. Size is omitted from some rows. Given values are once, few, many or a class for expanded clones.

TRBV20-1,TRBJ2-3,many,CSARAKRSSTDTQYF
TRBV27,TRBJ1-2,many,CASSLSGPNSIPYGYTF
TRBV5-1,TRBJ2-5,many,CASSLGHTRLETQYF
TRBV29-1,TRBJ1-5,many,CSVRDGENQPQHF
TRBV29-1,TRBJ2-1,many,CSERQSGDEQFF
TRBV20-1,TRBJ1-2,many,CSARANYGYTF
TRBV25-1,TRBJ2-5,many,CASSEPQGLGETQYF
TRBV28,TRBJ2-1,many,CASSLLGGQGHNEQFF
TRBV20-1,TRBJ1-1,many,CSATRGLRTEAFF
TRBV7-6,TRBJ2-4,few,CASSLAWVAKNIQYF
TRBV12-3/TRBV12-4,TRBJ1-2,many,CASSVGRPRSGYGYTF
TRBV7-9,TRBJ1-2,many,CASSLRRPAGYTF
TRBV7-8,TRBJ2-1,many,CASSLARAGHNEQFF
TRBV2,TRBJ2-7,many,CASSEQPMTSYEQYF
TRBV7-8,TRBJ2-5,many,CASSLVWAGAQETQYF
TRBV7-7,TRBJ1-3,many,CASSWDRVSSGNTIYF
TRBV29-1,TRBJ1-2,many,CSSGTVEDTF
TRBV5-1,TRBJ2-5,many,CASTPGLAEETQYF
TRBV10-3,TRBJ2-2,many,CASRLFTGELFF
TRBV20-1,TRBJ1-2,many,CSGVQGSVDTF
TRBV20-1,TRBJ1-5,many,CSGGGSRNQPQHF
TRBV7-8,TRBJ1-4,-,CASSQRTGREKLFF
TRBV20-1,TRBJ2-3,many,CSGSAGRGWATQYF
TRBV7-3,TRBJ2-1,many,CASSLSGGTTLNEQFF
TRBV7-2,TRBJ2-5,many,CASSLVANREETQYF
TRBV4-3,TRBJ2-7,many,CASSQPGQGWDEQYF
TRBV4-1,TRBJ1-4,many,CASSQGDWGTNEKLFF
TRBV5-1,TRBJ2-1,many,CASSLEGKVYNEQFF
TRBV7-2,TRBJ1-1,many,CASSLEGTENTEAFF
TRBV5-1,TRBJ2-6,many,CASSAVAGATSGANVLTF
TRBV24-1,TRBJ2-3,many,CATSDPGLAASTDTQYF
TRBV27,TRBJ1-2,many,CASSPTAFHDYGYTF
TRBV7-9,TRBJ1-1,many,CASSSRLMVTGTEAFF
TRBV4-1,TRBJ1-1,many,CASSRATGRTEAFF
TRBV20-1,TRBJ2-7,many,CSARDFLRDSYEQYF
TRBV28,TRBJ1-5,few,CASSFLSGPNQPQHF
TRBV15,TRBJ2-7,medium-sized,CATSREGSEDPYEQYF
TRBV20-1,TRBJ1-1,-,CSPNKGVDTEAFF
TRBV7-3,TRBJ2-7,many,CASSLGQGAYEQYF
TRBV29-1,TRBJ2-7,many,CSVGVLATRGGEQYF
TRBV5-5,TRBJ2-7,many,CASSFSDYEQYF
TRBV28,TRBJ1-5,-,CASISRGHGNKTQNF
TRBV7-9,TRBJ1-2,many,CASSLASGNYGYTF
TRBV7-4,TRBJ1-5,many,CASSQRFGYGYQPQHF
TRBV11-2,TRBJ1-5,many,CASSLEAGRTYQPQHF